Below are 22 T cell receptor beta chains sequenced from a single sample in a study of CD8 T cells in Susac syndrome. When the RNA was reverse transcribed, random hexamers were used with an input of roughly 0.5 to 1 ug. TCRdb recomputed calls from the immunoSEQ multiplex PCR reads with MiXCR, one row per CDR3 protein. The sample contains around 170,000 distinct CDR3 sequences, approximately 96% of which appear only once. Sample: CD8+ T cells from PBMCs. The receptor source for this set is a human donor with multiple sclerosis.

The chain couples TRBV27 to TRBJ2-3, with 7 bases lining up with TRBD1. V was pared by 7 bases and J by 2 bases, with 3 bases of the junction left unmatched. The CDR3 runs 13 residues. Germline V gene lookup returns CDR1 MNHEY and CDR2 SMNVEV (reference sequence). DNA for the CDR3: TGTGCCAGCACAGGGGGTTACACAGATACGCAGTATTTT. It is translated as CASTGGYTDTQYF.

This chain links TRBV20-1 with TRBJ2-1; 9 nucleotides agree with TRBD2. CDR3 length: 13 residues. Germline trimming cut 6 bases from V and 8 bases from J; bases unmatched to any gene: 8. CDR1 DFQATT and CDR2 SNEGSKA come from the germline V gene (reference sequence). CDR3 DNA sequence: TGCAGTGCAGACTCCGGGACTAGCTATGAGCAGTTCTTC. The encoded protein is CSADSGTSYEQFF.

CDR3 DNA sequence: TGTGCCAGCAGTTATCCCACCGGGGAGCTGTTTTTT. Translated: CASSYPTGELFF. This chain connects TRBV27 to TRBJ2-2; D unresolved. The V gene lost 4 bases and the J gene lost 4 bases, with 4 bases spanning the gap. The germline CDR1 and CDR2 sequences are MNHEY and SMNVEV (reference sequence). There are 12 residues in the CDR3.

This sequence joins TRBV6-5 and TRBJ1-2; D is undetermined. V was trimmed by 0 bases and J by 5 bases, leaving 7 bases between them. The germline V gene encodes CDR1 MNHEY and CDR2 SVGAGI. The CDR3 sequence is 13 residues long. The CDR3 reads CASSYSLAYGYTF. CDR3 coding DNA: TGTGCCAGCAGTTACTCACTAGCGTATGGCTACACCTTC.

The rearrangement joins TRBV7-8 to TRBJ2-4; weak D call: TRBD1 (7 bases). V gave up 7 bases and J gave up 6 bases, with 16 bases separating them. The CDR3 is 14 residues long. Germline values: CDR1 SGHVS, CDR2 FQNEAQ. As DNA, the CDR3 is TGTGCCAGCATCCCCGCTCAGGGGGGAAACATTCAGTACTTC. Amino acid sequence: CASIPAQGGNIQYF.

This rearrangement joins TRBV4-1 to TRBJ1-6; weak D call: TRBD1 (5 bases). The CDR3 is made up of 14 amino acids. Germline lookup yields CDR1 MGHRA and CDR2 YSYEKL. The V end lost 3 bases, the J end lost 7 bases, and 10 bases lay between the germline ends. CDR3 bases: TGCGCCAGCAGCCACGACAGAGCCAATTCACCCCTCCACTTT. Protein product: CASSHDRANSPLHF.

The rearrangement joins TRBV12-3 or TRBV12-4 to TRBJ2-2; TRBD2 aligns across 8 bases. Losses at the gene ends were 7 bases for V and 5 bases for J; bases not matched to a gene: 9. The CDR3 has 15 residues. The CDR3 nucleotides are TGTGCCAGCACCGCGGGTAGCGGGATTACCGGGGAGCTGTTTTTT. Translation: CASTAGSGITGELFF.

The chain is built from TRBV30 and TRBJ1-1; TRBD1 might be the D (6 bases). In germline, CDR1 is GTSNPN, CDR2 SVGIG (reference sequence). Trimming took off 2 bases at V and 7 bases at J, with 17 bases between the two ends. The CDR3 spans 14 residues. The CDR3 region has the DNA TGTGCCTGGAGTCCGGGGGCAGGGCAGGATGAAGCTTTCTTT. As protein: CAWSPGAGQDEAFF.

This chain connects TRBV5-1 to TRBJ2-7; 9 bases align to TRBD1. J gave up 6 bases and V 2 bases, and 3 bases lay outside the gene matches. CDR3 length: 13 residues. CDR1 is SGHRS, CDR2 YFSETQ, per germline. CDR3 residues: CASSFGTGSEQYF. CDR3 coding DNA: TGCGCCAGCAGCTTTGGGACAGGGTCCGAGCAGTACTTC.

The chain couples TRBV7-6 to TRBJ2-1; D not certain. This CDR3 comprises 17 residues. The ends were cut back, 0 bases at V and 5 bases at J, with 17 bases in the middle. Germline-derived CDR1 and CDR2 are SGHVS and FNYEAQ. The CDR3 nucleotides read TGTGCCAGCAGCTTAGCGTTAAGGGTCGTTAAGAACAATGAGCAGTTCTTC. It yields the protein CASSLALRVVKNNEQFF.

This clonotype was found once. V is TRBV9 and J is TRBJ2-1; D not certain. Trimming stripped 0 bases from V and 6 bases from J, with 10 bases between. Germline V gene sequence: CDR1 SGDLS, CDR2 YYNGEE. The CDR3 extends over 14 amino acids. The DNA of the CDR3 is TGTGCCAGCAGCGTAGAGATTAGCTCCAATGAGCAGTTCTTC. It specifies CASSVEISSNEQFF.

The rearrangement links TRBV24-1 to TRBJ2-1; D is possibly TRBD1 (5 bases). Germline V CDR1 and CDR2: KGHDR, SFDVKD. This CDR3 contains 13 residues. The germline V and J ends were trimmed by 3 bases and 7 bases, with 9 bases remaining between them. CDR3: CATSDTRVNEQFF. The CDR3 DNA follows: TGTGCCACCAGTGATACCAGGGTAAATGAGCAGTTCTTC.

J is TRBJ1-2 and V is TRBV29-1, with TRBD1 identical over 11 bases. Germline assignment: CDR1 SQVTM and CDR2 ANQGSEA. Unmatched junction bases numbered 9, after V lost 6 bases and J lost 6 bases. CDR3 size: 14 residues. CDR3 residues: CSVELRDRGNGYTF. CDR3 DNA sequence: TGCAGCGTAGAACTCCGGGACAGGGGGAATGGCTACACCTTC. Complete variable domain (other parts from reference TRBV29-1 and TRBJ1-2): SAVISQKPSRDICQRGTSLTIQCQVDSQVTMMFWYRQQPGQSLTLIATANQGSEATYESGFVIDKFPISRPNLTFSTLTVSNMSPEDSSIYLCSVELRDRGNGYTFGSGTRLTVV.

This clonotype qualifies as medium-sized (0.01 to 0.1%). The V gene is TRBV5-8, the J gene TRBJ1-2; D is unresolved. V lost 4 bases and J 3 bases, leaving 7 bases between the germline ends. This CDR3 is 12 amino acids long. The germline V gene encodes CDR1 SGHTS and CDR2 YDEGEE. This CDR3 reads CASSGRDYGYTF. As DNA, the CDR3 is TGTGCCAGCAGCGGCCGGGACTATGGCTACACCTTC.

V and J are TRBV5-4 and TRBJ2-3, with D perhaps matching TRBD1 (6 bases). Trimming shortened V by 4 bases and J by 11 bases, and 17 bases separated the two germline ends. The CDR3 is 13 residues long. Germline V gives CDR1 SGHNT, CDR2 YYREEE (reference sequence). The chain's CDR3 is CASSPDSPSEQYF. In DNA, the CDR3 is TGTGCCAGCAGCCCGGACAGTCCAAGCGAGCAGTATTTT.

The J gene is TRBJ2-7, the V gene TRBV9, with 7 bases matching TRBD2. V lost 2 bases to trimming and J lost 0 bases; unmatched junction nucleotides: 5. This CDR3 region has 15 residues. Germline CDR1 is SGDLS and CDR2 is YYNGEE. The CDR3 is CASSVGSGSSYEQYF. In nucleotides, the CDR3 is TGTGCCAGCAGCGTTGGTAGCGGGTCCTCCTACGAGCAGTACTTC.

The rearrangement uses TRBV5-1 and TRBJ2-5; TRBD1 matches 9 bases. The junction had 6 bases not matched to a gene; V was cut back by 4 bases and J by 2 bases. This CDR3 is 15 amino acids long. Germline values: CDR1 SGHRS, CDR2 YFSETQ. In DNA, the CDR3 is TGCGCCAGCAGCGGCGGGACAGGGTGGCAAGAGACCCAGTACTTC. The encoded protein is CASSGGTGWQETQYF.

The chain uses TRBV3-1 and TRBJ2-2; perhaps TRBD1 as D (6 bases). The germline gives CDR1 LGHDT, CDR2 YNNKEL (reference sequence). This CDR3 spans 18 amino acids. Deletions cut 3 bases from V and 4 bases from J, with 21 bases between. CDR3 sequence: CASSHATVSRGSTGELFF. DNA for the CDR3: TGTGCCAGCAGCCACGCCACGGTCTCCAGGGGATCCACCGGGGAGCTGTTTTTT.

V gene TRBV15 combines with J gene TRBJ1-2, with D possibly TRBD1 on 5 matching bases. The CDR3 length is 16 residues. Germline-derived CDR1 and CDR2 are LNHNV and YYDKDF (reference sequence). V lost 4 bases and J lost 3, with 18 bases in between. CDR3 bases: TGTGCCACCAGCAAGACGGACACCACGGGGGACTATGGCTACACCTTC. This sequence encodes CATSKTDTTGDYGYTF. Based on the CDR3 plus reference TRBV15 and TRBJ1-2, the full variable domain is DAMVIQNPRYQVTQFGKPVTLSCSQTLNHNVMYWYQQKSSQAPKLLFHYYDKDFNNEADTPDNFQSRRPNTSFCFLDIRSPGLGDTAMYLCATSKTDTTGDYGYTFGSGTRLTVV.

The chain carries TRBV7-9 and TRBJ2-7; 13 bases map to TRBD2. CDR1 SEHNR and CDR2 FQNEAQ come from the germline V gene (reference sequence). The CDR3 is 18 residues long. J gave up 4 bases and V 5 bases, and 14 bases lay outside the gene matches. CDR3 coding DNA: TGTGCCAGCAGCCACCCTATGAAGACTAGCGGGAGGTCATACGAGCAGTACTTC. Amino acids: CASSHPMKTSGRSYEQYF.

The rearrangement uses TRBV9 and TRBJ1-1, with D perhaps matching TRBD1 (5 bases). This CDR3 comprises 19 residues. Germline loops: CDR1 SGDLS, CDR2 YYNGEE. Trimming stripped 1 base from V and 1 base from J, with 23 bases between. The CDR3 DNA is TGTGCCAGCAGCGTACGAGACACGCTAGATAGCAGGGCGAACACTGAAGCTTTCTTT. Amino acids: CASSVRDTLDSRANTEAFF.

V usage is TRBV6-5 and J usage is TRBJ2-1, with 9 bases lining up with TRBD2. The CDR3 consists of 12 residues. The ends lost 7 bases at V and 10 bases at J; junction bases unmatched: 5. From germline, CDR1 is MNHEY and CDR2 SVGAGI. The CDR3 sequence is CASTSGAGEQFF. As DNA, the CDR3 is TGTGCCAGCACTAGCGGGGCGGGGGAGCAGTTCTTC.